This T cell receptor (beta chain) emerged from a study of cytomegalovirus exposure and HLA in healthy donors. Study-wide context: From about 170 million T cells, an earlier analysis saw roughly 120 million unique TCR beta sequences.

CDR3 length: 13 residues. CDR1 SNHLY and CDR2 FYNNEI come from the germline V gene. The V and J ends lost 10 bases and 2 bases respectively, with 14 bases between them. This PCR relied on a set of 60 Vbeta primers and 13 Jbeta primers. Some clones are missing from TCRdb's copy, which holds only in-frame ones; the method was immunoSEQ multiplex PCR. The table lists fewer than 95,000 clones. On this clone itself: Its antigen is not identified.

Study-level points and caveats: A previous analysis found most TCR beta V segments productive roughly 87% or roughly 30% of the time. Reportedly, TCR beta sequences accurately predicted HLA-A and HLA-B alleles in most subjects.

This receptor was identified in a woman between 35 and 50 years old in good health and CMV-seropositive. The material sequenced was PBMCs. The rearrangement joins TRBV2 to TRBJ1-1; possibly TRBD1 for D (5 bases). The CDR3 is CANRNNYNTEAFF. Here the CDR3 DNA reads TGTGCCAACAGGAACAACTATAACACTGAAGCTTTCTTT.